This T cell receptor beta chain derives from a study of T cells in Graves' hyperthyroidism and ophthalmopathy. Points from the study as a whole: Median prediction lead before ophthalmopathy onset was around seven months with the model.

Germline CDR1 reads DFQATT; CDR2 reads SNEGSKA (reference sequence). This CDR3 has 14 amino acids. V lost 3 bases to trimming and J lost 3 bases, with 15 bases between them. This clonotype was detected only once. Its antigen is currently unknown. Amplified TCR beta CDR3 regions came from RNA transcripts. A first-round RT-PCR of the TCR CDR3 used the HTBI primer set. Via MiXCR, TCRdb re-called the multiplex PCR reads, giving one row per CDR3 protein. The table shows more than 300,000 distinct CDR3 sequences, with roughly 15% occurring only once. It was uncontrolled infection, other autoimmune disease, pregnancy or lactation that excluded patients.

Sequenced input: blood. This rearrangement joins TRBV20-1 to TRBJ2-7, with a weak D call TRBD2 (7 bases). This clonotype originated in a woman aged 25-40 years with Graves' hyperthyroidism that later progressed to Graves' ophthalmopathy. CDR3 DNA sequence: TGCAGTGCTAGGGGGGGGGACAAGTTCTACGAGCAGTACTTC. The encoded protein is CSARGGDKFYEQYF.